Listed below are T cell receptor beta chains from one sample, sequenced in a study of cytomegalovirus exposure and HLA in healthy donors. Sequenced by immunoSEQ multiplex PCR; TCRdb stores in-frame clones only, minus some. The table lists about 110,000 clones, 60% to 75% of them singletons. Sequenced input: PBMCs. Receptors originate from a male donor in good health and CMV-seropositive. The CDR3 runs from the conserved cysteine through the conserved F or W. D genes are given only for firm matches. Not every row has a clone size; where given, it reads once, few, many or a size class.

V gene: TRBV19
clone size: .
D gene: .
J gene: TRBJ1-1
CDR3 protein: CASNWGANTEAFF
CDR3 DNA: TGTGCCAGTAACTGGGGAGCGAACACTGAAGCTTTCTTT

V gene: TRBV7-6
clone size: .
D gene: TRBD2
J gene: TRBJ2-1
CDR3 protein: CASSFGGTSGGREQFF
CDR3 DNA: TGTGCCAGCAGCTTTGGGGGGACTAGCGGGGGCCGGGAGCAGTTCTTC

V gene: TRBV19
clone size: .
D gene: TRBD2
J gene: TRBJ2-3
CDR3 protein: CASGGTSFDTQYF
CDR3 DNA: TGTGCCAGTGGGGGGACTAGTTTTGATACGCAGTATTTT

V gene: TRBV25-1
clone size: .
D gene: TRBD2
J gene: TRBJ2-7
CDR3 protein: CASSDPIIAGGLLGEQYF
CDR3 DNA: TGTGCCAGCAGTGACCCCATAATAGCGGGAGGGCTGTTGGGCGAGCAGTACTTC

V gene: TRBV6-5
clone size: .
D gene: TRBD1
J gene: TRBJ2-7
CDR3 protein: CASRPQGSYEQYF
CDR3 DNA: TGTGCCAGCAGACCACAGGGGTCCTACGAGCAGTACTTC

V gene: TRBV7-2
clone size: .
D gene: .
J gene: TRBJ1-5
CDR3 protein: CASSLTGINQPQHF
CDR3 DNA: TGTGCCAGCAGCTTAACCGGGATTAATCAGCCCCAGCATTTT

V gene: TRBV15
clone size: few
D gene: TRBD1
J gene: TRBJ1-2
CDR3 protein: CATSGRGQGDHYGYTF
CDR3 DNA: TGTGCCACCAGCGGACGCGGACAGGGGGATCACTATGGCTACACCTTC

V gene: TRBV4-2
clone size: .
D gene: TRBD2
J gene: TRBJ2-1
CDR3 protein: CASSQDLGRVNEQFF
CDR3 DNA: TGTGCCAGCAGCCAAGATCTGGGGAGGGTAAATGAGCAGTTCTTC

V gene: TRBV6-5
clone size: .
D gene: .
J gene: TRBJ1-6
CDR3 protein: CASTITRAYNSPLHF
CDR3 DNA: TGTGCCAGCACCATTACCAGGGCTTATAATTCACCCCTCCACTTT

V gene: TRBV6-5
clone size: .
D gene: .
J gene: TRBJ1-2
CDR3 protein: CASSPQGLHGYTF
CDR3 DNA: TGTGCCAGCAGCCCCCAGGGGTTACATGGCTACACCTTC

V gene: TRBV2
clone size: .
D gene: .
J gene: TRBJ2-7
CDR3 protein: CASSPDIIYEQYF
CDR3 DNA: TGTGCCAGCAGTCCGGACATAATCTACGAGCAGTACTTC

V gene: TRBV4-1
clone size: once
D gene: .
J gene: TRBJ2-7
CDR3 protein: CASSPTGAGLSLQYF
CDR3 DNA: TGCGCCAGCAGCCCGACCGGCGCAGGGTTATCCTTGCAGTACTTC

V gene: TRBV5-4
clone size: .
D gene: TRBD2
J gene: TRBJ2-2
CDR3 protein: CASSLSGTRAGELFF
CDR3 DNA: TGTGCCAGCAGCTTGTCTGGGACTAGAGCCGGGGAGCTGTTTTTT

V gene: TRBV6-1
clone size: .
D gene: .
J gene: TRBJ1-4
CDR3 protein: CASSDPVGEKLFF
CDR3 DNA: TGTGCCAGCAGTGATCCTGTCGGGGAAAAACTGTTTTTT

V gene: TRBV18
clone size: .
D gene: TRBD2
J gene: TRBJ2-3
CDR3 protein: CASSPLLAGRTSTDTQYF
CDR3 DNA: TGTGCCAGCTCACCGTTACTAGCGGGACGGACTAGCACAGATACGCAGTATTTT

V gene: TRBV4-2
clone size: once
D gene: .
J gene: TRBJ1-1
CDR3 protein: CASSRGGLTLGTEAFF
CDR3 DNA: TGTGCCAGCAGCCGGGGGGGACTCACATTGGGCACTGAAGCTTTCTTT

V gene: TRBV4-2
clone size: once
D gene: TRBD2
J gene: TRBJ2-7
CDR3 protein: CASSQVVAGGNYEQYF
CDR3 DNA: TGTGCCAGCAGCCAAGTGGTGGCGGGAGGAAACTACGAGCAGTACTTC

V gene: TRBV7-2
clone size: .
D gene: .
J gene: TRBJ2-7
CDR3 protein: CASSLVKGAYEQYF
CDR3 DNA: TGTGCCAGCAGCTTAGTTAAGGGGGCCTACGAGCAGTACTTC

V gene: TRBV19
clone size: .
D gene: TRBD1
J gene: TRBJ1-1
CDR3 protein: CASSIPGTGKEAFF
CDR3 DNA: TGTGCCAGTAGTATCCCAGGGACAGGGAAAGAAGCTTTCTTT

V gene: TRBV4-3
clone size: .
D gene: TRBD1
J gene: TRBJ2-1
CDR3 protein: CASSQGTGTYNEQFF
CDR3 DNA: TGCGCCAGCAGCCAAGGGACAGGGACCTACAATGAGCAGTTCTTC

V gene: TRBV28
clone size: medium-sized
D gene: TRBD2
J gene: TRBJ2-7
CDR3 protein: CASSLTSGGAYEQYF
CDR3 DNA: TGTGCCAGCAGTTTAACTAGCGGGGGGGCCTACGAGCAGTACTTC

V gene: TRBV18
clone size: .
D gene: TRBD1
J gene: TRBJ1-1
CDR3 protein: CASSSIQGENTEAFF
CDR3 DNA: TGTGCCAGCTCATCGATACAGGGGGAAAACACTGAAGCTTTCTTT

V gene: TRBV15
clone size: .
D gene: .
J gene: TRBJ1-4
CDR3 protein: CATSRDSGDNEKLFF
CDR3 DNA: TGTGCCACCAGCAGAGATTCAGGGGATAATGAAAAACTGTTTTTT

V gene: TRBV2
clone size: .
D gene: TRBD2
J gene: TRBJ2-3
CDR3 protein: CASSLGLAGASDTQYF
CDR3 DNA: TGTGCCAGCAGTTTGGGGCTAGCGGGGGCCTCCGATACGCAGTATTTT

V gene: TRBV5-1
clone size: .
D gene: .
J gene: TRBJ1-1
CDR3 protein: CASTKLGVNTEAFF
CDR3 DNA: TGCGCCAGCACCAAGCTAGGCGTGAACACTGAAGCTTTCTTT

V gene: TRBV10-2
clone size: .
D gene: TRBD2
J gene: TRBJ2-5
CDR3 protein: CATQGTRRGGLETQYF
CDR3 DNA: TGCGCCACCCAGGGTACTCGGCGGGGGGGCTTAGAGACCCAGTACTTC

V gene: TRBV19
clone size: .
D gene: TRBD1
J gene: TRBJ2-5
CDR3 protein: CASSATGTGGETQYF
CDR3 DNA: TGTGCCAGTAGTGCCACCGGGACAGGGGGGGAGACCCAGTACTTC

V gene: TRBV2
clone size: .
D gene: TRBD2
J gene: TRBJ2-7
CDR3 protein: CASSALAGGYYEQYF
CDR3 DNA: TGTGCCAGCAGCGCACTAGCGGGGGGGTACTACGAGCAGTACTTC

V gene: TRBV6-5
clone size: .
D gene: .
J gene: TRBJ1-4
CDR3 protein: CASSYSPATNEKLFF
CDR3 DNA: TGTGCCAGCAGTTACTCTCCCGCAACTAATGAAAAACTGTTTTTT

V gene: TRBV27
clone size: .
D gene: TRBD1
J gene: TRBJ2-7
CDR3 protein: CASSSGQGAHEQYF
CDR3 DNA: TGTGCCAGCAGTTCGGGACAGGGGGCCCACGAGCAGTACTTC

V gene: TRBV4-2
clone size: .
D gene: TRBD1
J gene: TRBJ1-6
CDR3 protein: CASSGQGGFRNSPLHF
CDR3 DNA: TGTGCCAGCAGTGGACAGGGGGGCTTCCGAAATTCACCCCTCCACTTT

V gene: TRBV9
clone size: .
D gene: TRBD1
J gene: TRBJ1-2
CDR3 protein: CASSVGQGAGYTF
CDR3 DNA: TGTGCCAGCAGCGTAGGACAGGGGGCTGGCTACACCTTC

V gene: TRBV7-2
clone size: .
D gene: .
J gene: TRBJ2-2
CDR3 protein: CASSRGQLRGTGELFF
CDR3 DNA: TGTGCCAGCAGCCGCGGACAGCTTCGGGGCACCGGGGAGCTGTTTTTT

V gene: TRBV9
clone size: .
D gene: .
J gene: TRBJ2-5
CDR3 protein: CASSVSGRQETQYF
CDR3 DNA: TGTGCCAGCAGCGTCTCAGGGCGCCAAGAGACCCAGTACTTC

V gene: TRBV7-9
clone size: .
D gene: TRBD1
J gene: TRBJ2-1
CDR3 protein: CASSGSRTGVHNEQFF
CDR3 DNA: TGTGCCAGCAGCGGGAGCAGGACAGGGGTCCACAATGAGCAGTTCTTC

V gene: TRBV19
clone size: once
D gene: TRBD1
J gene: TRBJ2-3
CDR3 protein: CASSAWTGSDTQYF
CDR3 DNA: TGTGCCAGTAGTGCGTGGACAGGGTCAGATACGCAGTATTTT

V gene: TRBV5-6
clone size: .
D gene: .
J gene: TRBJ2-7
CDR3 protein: CASSFGSAVFSYEQYF
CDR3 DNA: TGTGCCAGCAGCTTCGGGTCCGCGGTTTTTTCCTACGAGCAGTACTTC

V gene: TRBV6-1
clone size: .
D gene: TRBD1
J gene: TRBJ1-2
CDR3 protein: CASSEVVGQGDLPTF
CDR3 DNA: TGTGCCAGCAGTGAAGTCGTCGGACAGGGGGACCTCCCCACCTTC

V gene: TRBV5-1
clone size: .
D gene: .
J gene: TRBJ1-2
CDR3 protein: CASSLAEGGDYGYTF
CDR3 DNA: TGCGCCAGCAGCTTGGCCGAAGGGGGGGACTATGGCTACACCTTC

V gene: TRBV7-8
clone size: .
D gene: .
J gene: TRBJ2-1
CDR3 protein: CASSFAESYNEQFF
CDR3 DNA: TGTGCCAGCAGCTTCGCGGAATCCTACAATGAGCAGTTCTTC

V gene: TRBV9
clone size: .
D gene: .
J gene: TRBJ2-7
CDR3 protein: CASSVGAGPREQYF
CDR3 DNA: TGTGCCAGCAGCGTAGGAGCAGGGCCGAGGGAGCAGTACTTC

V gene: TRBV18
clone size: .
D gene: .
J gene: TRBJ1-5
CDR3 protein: CASSGGAGNQPQHF
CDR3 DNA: TGTGCCAGCTCAGGGGGCGCCGGGAATCAGCCCCAGCATTTT

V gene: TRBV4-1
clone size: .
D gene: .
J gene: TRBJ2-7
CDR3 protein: CASSQDIREQYF
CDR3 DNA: TGCGCCAGCAGCCAAGATATCCGCGAGCAGTACTTC

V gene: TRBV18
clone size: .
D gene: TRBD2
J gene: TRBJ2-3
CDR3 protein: CASSYRQAHSGGMGTDTQYF
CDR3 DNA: TGTGCCAGCTCATACCGACAGGCGCACAGCGGGGGGATGGGCACAGATACGCAGTATTTT